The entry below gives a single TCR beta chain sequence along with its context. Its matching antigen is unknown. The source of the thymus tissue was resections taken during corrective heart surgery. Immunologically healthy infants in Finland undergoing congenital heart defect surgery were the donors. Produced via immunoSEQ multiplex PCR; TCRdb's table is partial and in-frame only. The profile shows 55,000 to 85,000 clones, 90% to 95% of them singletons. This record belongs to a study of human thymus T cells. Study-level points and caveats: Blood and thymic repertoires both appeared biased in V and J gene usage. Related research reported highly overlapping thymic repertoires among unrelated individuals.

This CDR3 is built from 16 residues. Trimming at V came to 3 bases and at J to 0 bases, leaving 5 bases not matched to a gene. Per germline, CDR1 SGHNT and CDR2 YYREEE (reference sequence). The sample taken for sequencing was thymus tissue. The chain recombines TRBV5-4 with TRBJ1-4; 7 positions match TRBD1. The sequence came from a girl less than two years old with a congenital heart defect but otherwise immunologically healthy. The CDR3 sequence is CASSSTGEATNEKLFF. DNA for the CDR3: TGTGCCAGCAGCTCAACAGGGGAGGCAACTAATGAAAAACTGTTTTTT.